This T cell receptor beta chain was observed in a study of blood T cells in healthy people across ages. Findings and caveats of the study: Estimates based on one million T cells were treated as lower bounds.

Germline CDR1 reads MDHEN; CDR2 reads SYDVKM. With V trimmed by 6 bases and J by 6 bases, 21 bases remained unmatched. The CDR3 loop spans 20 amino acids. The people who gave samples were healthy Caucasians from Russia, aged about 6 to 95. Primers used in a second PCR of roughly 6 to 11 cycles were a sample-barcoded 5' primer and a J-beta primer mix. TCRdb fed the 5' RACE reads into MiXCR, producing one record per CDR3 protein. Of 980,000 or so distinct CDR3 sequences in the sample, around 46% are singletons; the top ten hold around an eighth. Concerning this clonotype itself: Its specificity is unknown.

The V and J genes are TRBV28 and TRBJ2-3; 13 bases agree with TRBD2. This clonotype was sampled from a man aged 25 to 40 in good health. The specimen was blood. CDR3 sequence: CASSPSTGAGTSGAADTQYF. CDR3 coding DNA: TGTGCCAGCAGCCCGTCGACAGGGGCCGGGACTAGCGGGGCTGCGGATACGCAGTATTTT.